This T cell receptor (beta chain) is drawn from a study of T cell repertoires in cytomegalovirus infection. Trimming removed 4 bases from V and 0 bases from J; junction bases left unmatched: 7. CDR3 length: 18 amino acids. The germline CDR1 and CDR2 sequences are SGHAT and FQNNGV. TCRdb called the reads again in MiXCR, with one record for every CDR3 protein. In the table there are some 450,000 distinct CDR3 sequences, roughly 31% of which are singletons. Study-level findings and limits: Across the ex vivo response, the dominant clonotypes were HLA-C-restricted CMV-specific TCR beta clonotypes. Carriers of CMV and the relevant HLA type were discriminated by public TCR beta frequency.

This clonotype was detected only a few times. No antigen is known for it. Sequencing was done on a sample of PBMCs. The origin of this receptor is a human donor in good health (CMV status not recorded). Some clones in this sample may be carry-over from other donors' samples. The chain uses TRBV11-2 and TRBJ2-1; 12 nucleotides agree with TRBD2. The CDR3 is CASSSGLAGPLSYNEQFF. In DNA form, the CDR3 reads TGTGCCAGCAGCTCGGGACTAGCGGGCCCCCTCTCCTACAATGAGCAGTTCTTC.